Listed below are T cell receptor beta chains from one sample, sequenced in a study of spatial heterogeneity in lung cancer. TCRdb re-analysed the 5' RACE reads in MiXCR, keeping a single row per CDR3 protein. This table has about 120,000 distinct CDR3 sequences, 12% appearing once. Here the sequenced sample was PBMCs, taken at follow-up. The receptors originated from a male donor with early-stage non-small cell lung cancer. The CDR3 runs from the conserved cysteine through the conserved F or W. Fields, in order: V gene, D gene, J gene, clone size, CDR3 protein, CDR3 DNA. The D gene is left open where the match is weak. Expanded clones are given a class, and other clones once, few, many or no size at all.

>TRBV10-3|-|TRBJ1-5|-
CAISESRGSDNQPQHF
TGTGCCATCAGTGAGTCGCGGGGGTCGGACAATCAGCCCCAGCATTTT
>TRBV5-1|-|TRBJ2-2|few
CASRSADTGELFF
TGCGCCAGCCGATCGGCCGACACCGGGGAGCTGTTTTTT
>TRBV5-1|-|TRBJ2-5|few
CASSLTVHQETQYF
TGCGCCAGCAGCTTGACAGTACATCAAGAGACCCAGTACTTC
>TRBV9|-|TRBJ1-1|-
CASSVAIGETDTEAFF
TGTGCCAGCAGCGTAGCTATCGGGGAGACAGACACTGAAGCTTTCTTT
>TRBV10-3|-|TRBJ2-4|-
CAISDGGRGKNIQYF
TGTGCCATCAGTGACGGGGGCCGGGGCAAAAACATTCAGTACTTC
>TRBV7-2|TRBD1|TRBJ2-5|many
CASSLLTGTGGETQYF
TGTGCCAGCAGCTTACTCACCGGGACAGGGGGAGAGACCCAGTACTTC
>TRBV12-5|-|TRBJ1-5|-
CASGFGGNQPQHF
TGTGCTAGTGGTTTCGGGGGTAATCAGCCCCAGCATTTT
>TRBV10-3|-|TRBJ2-5|-
CAIRGTVQETQYF
TGTGCCATCAGGGGGACGGTTCAAGAGACCCAGTACTTC
>TRBV28|-|TRBJ1-1|-
CASSIHGQSRTEAFF
TGTGCCAGCAGTATCCACGGACAGAGTCGTACTGAAGCTTTCTTT
>TRBV29-1|TRBD1|TRBJ2-1|many
CSPMDRANEQFF
TGCAGCCCAATGGACAGGGCGAATGAGCAGTTCTTC
>TRBV28|-|TRBJ2-3|few
CASSFAGRTQYF
TGTGCCAGCAGTTTTGCGGGGCGTACGCAGTATTTT
>TRBV12-3/TRBV12-4|TRBD1|TRBJ1-4|few
CASSSTGGMNEKLFF
TGTGCCAGCAGTTCGACAGGGGGCATGAATGAAAAACTGTTTTTT
>TRBV19|-|TRBJ1-5|few
CASSIDMTALNQPQHF
TGTGCCAGTAGTATAGATATGACAGCCTTAAATCAGCCCCAGCATTTT
>TRBV9|-|TRBJ2-7|few
CASSPNQHGSYEQYF
TGTGCCAGCAGCCCTAACCAACACGGCTCCTACGAGCAGTACTTC
>TRBV7-8|TRBD1|TRBJ1-5|few
CASSPQGVGGQPQHF
TGTGCCAGCAGCCCACAGGGGGTTGGCGGTCAGCCCCAGCATTTT
>TRBV2|-|TRBJ2-6|few
CASSVGQAGANVLTF
TGTGCCAGCAGTGTTGGTCAGGCTGGGGCCAACGTCCTGACTTTC
>TRBV5-6|-|TRBJ2-1|few
CASSLQGGPYNEQFF
TGTGCCAGCAGCCTCCAGGGGGGCCCCTACAATGAGCAGTTCTTC
>TRBV6-2/TRBV6-3|TRBD2|TRBJ2-7|few
CASSYSRGTSYEQYF
TGTGCCAGCAGTTACTCGCGGGGGACCTCCTACGAGCAGTACTTC
>TRBV20-1|TRBD2|TRBJ2-2|few
CSAASGENTGELFF
TGCAGTGCAGCGAGCGGGGAGAACACCGGGGAGCTGTTTTTT
>TRBV4-3|TRBD2|TRBJ2-7|few
CASTFSGGLTYEQYF
TGCGCCAGCACCTTTAGCGGGGGCCTCACCTACGAGCAGTACTTC
>TRBV28|TRBD2|TRBJ2-6|few
CASHAGGSGANVLTF
TGTGCCAGTCACGCCGGGGGGTCTGGGGCCAACGTCCTGACTTTC
>TRBV20-1|TRBD2|TRBJ2-1|few
CSARVVAGGRNEQFF
TGCAGTGCTAGAGTCGTAGCGGGGGGGCGGAATGAGCAGTTCTTC